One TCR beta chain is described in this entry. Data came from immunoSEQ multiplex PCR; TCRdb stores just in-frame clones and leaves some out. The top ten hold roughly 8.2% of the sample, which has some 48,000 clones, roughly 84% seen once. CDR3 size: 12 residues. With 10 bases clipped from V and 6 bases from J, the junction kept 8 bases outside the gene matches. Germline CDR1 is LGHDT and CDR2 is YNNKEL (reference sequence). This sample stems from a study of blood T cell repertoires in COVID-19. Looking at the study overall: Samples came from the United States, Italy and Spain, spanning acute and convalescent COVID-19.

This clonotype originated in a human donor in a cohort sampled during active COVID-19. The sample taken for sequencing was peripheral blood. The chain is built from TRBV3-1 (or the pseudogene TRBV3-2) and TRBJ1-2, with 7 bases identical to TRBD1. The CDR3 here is CATWDSLDGYTF. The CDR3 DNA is TGTGCCACCTGGGACAGTTTGGATGGCTACACCTTC.